This T cell receptor (beta chain) was obtained from a study of neurological immune-mediated disorders (dated by TCRdb to the late 2010s). In terms of the full investigation: The study compared peripheral blood TCR-beta repertoires of HTLV-I-associated myelopathy (HAM/TSP) patients, multiple sclerosis patients and healthy controls using UMI-based sequencing. Longitudinal samples, technical triplicates and paired sorted CD4+ and CD8+ T-cell subsets, alongside PBMC samples, were included among the roughly 98 TCR-beta libraries. The cohort included some 70 subjects: about 15 with HAM/TSP, about 34 with multiple sclerosis, and around 20 healthy controls. The full study reports these points: Across subjects, expanded clones never shared an identical CDR3 amino acid sequence, which suggests that the TCR-beta repertoires in every group were private. The highest TCR clonal expansion was observed in HAM/TSP patients, whereas the lowest was observed in MS patients, even when compared with healthy controls.

This clonotype was picked up many times. Its antigen is still unknown. Base-call qualities are not available, and no considerably larger clone is one nucleotide away. To synthesize cDNA, template-switch 5'RACE was performed with a primer carrying a 10-nucleotide random unique molecular identifier so that each TCR transcript was tagged. Over 200 million TCR-beta sequences, covering 15-18 subjects, were produced in each sequencing run. The RNeasy kit was used to extract total RNA. The KAPA Real-time Library Amplification kit was used to amplify TCR-beta VDJ regions with primers targeting the TCR constant region and the 5'RACE anchor. A first PCR added sample indexes and Illumina adaptors, and a second PCR then raised library yield. After Ampure bead purification, the TCR product of roughly 650 bp was size-selected on a 2% E-gel SizeSelection system. Before pooling, library quality was checked on a Bioanalyzer, concentration was measured with Qubit, and libraries were quantified with the Kapa Library Quantification kit. Paired-end 2 x 150 bp sequencing of the libraries was performed on an Illumina HiSeq 2500. To increase sequence diversity, about 25-30% phiX was spiked into each library pool. The original methods were these. Quality-filtered reads were processed with the UMI-based MiGEC pipeline, which removed over 75% of raw TCR sequences during error correction. IMGT germline references were used for alignment of VDJ genes, and clonotypes were defined by a unique CDR3 amino acid sequence together with V-J genes. Clonal expansion, Shannon diversity, and CDR3 relatedness (CalcPairwiseDistances, ClusterSamples) were evaluated with VDJtools, and phylogenetic trees were built with CLCbio workbench. Using coefficient-of-variation modelling across technical triplicates, the study counted a clone as expanded if it had at least 8 unique UMIs. TCRdb applied fastp at Q25 and MiXCR to the public reads, then kept only in-frame beta chains. For every CDR3 protein sequence, its rows merge into one entry that carries the most common genes and DNA. TCRdb, not the original authors, processed these V and J calls. Recorded for this sample are around 32,000 distinct CDR3 sequences; about 12% of them occurred a single time. The ten largest clones capture 5.5% to 7% of the sample.

The healthy controls were volunteers from blood banks in Maryland, USA. For the unsorted PBMC libraries, 2 million PBMCs were stored in RNAlater at -80 degrees C until RNA extraction and were used to generate the libraries. Peripheral blood was subjected to Ficoll-Hypaque density gradient centrifugation to isolate PBMCs, which were then cryopreserved in liquid nitrogen. The clonotype originates from a woman in her fifties or sixties in good health. The specimen was PBMCs.

CDR3 sequence: CAISESWGGAGTEAFF. The DNA is TGTGCCATCAGTGAGTCGTGGGGGGGCGCGGGCACTGAAGCTTTCTTT. The chain couples TRBV10-3 to TRBJ1-1; a tentative D call is TRBD1 (6 bases match). Looking up the germline V gene yields CDR1 ENHRY and CDR2 SYGVKD. The V and J ends are trimmed by 0 bases and 4 bases, leaving 15 bases between them. There are 16 amino acids in the CDR3, from cysteine to phenylalanine inclusive. Only the CDR3 part of the read is kept: 48 bases, read in frame from the first base.